This T cell receptor beta chain was recovered during a study of CD8 T cells in Susac syndrome. About the study: At the time their blood was drawn, patients with Susac syndrome were either therapy-naive, on corticosteroids (with some of them also receiving intravenous immunoglobulin), or on intravenous immunoglobulin alone.

It was with random hexamers that about 0.45 to 1 ug RNA was reverse transcribed. One entry per CDR3 protein, called by TCRdb with MiXCR from the immunoSEQ multiplex PCR reads. The repertoire has 170,000 or so distinct CDR3 sequences, around 95% of them found once; the top ten carry about 0.12%. The CDR3 length is 17 residues. CDR1 and CDR2 from the germline V gene are MNHGY and SVAAGI. The J segment lost 0 bases and the V segment lost 10 bases, leaving 16 bases of the junction unmatched. TEMRA cells were FACS-enriched, with CD8+ and CD4+ T cells isolated negatively. The rearrangement uses TRBV6-9 and TRBJ2-7; 9 positions agree with TRBD2. This clonotype was sampled from a human donor with Susac syndrome. Sequenced: CD4+ T cells from PBMCs. The CDR3 loop reads CATPPRRGGLSSYEQYV. The DNA for the CDR3 is TGTGCCACTCCACCTCGGCGGGGGGGCCTGAGCTCCTACGAGCAGTACGTC.